This T cell receptor (beta chain) was obtained from a study of shared T cell receptors in the human thymus (dated by TCRdb to the early 2020s). Background on the whole study: The study investigated the way shared, self-reactive T-cell receptor alpha chains are produced in the human thymus.

Libraries came from the immunoSEQ multiplex PCR assay. Held by TCRdb, this immuneACCESS table contains in-frame sequences only and omits some clones. Under half of the omission traces to an unresolved V gene where checked; the cause of the rest is unknown. The sample table records more than 550,000 clones; around 87% of these occur just once. Clones ranked in the top ten supply 0.009% to 0.0095% of the sample. Comment on this clone: What antigen it recognizes has not been identified. It has no much larger one-base neighbor in the sample; base qualities were not kept.

These data were also reused for a study on human thymus T cells. That second report states: Immunologically healthy infants undergoing open corrective cardiac surgery for congenital heart defects in Finland were used as donors. Thymus tissue was obtained as surgical resects removed during corrective cardiac surgery. Biased V and J gene segment usage appeared to be present in both thymic and peripheral blood repertoires. Highly overlapping thymic TCR repertoires among unrelated individuals were reported in the related research. TCR alpha and beta repertoires from about 8 infant thymus samples and four related peripheral blood samples were characterized in the study. Donor ages ranging from about 6 to 244 days were recorded, and a handful of male and a couple of female infants were included in the cohort. Thymocytes were mechanically released from the tissue and were stored as pellets of roughly 10-34 million cells at -70 degrees C. A QIAsymphony instrument was used to extract genomic DNA from the frozen cell pellets. TCRB and TCRAD loci were amplified from a standardized quantity of quality-controlled genomic DNA using the immunoSEQ multiplex PCR assay. The amplicons covered the V(D)J region and were long enough to include the CDR3 and to identify the V and J genes. The amplicons were sequenced on an Illumina platform via the commercial immunoSEQ service. Corrections for primer bias and sequencing errors followed previously described methods, while TCRAD and TCRB definitions were based on the IMGT database. immunoSEQ Analyzer 3.0 and VDJTools were used for repertoire analysis, which covered basic statistics, V/J segment usage, diversity estimates, rarefaction and pairwise overlap. Chao1, ChaoE, Efron-Thisted, Shannon and inverse Simpson indices were used to estimate diversity, which was also estimated on datasets down-sampled to the smallest sample. Repertoire overlap used strict matching of CDR3 nucleotide sequence, V gene and J gene, with Jaccard-based multidimensional scaling clustering. On average, thymus samples yielded some 810,000 unique TCRB clonotypes, whereas blood samples yielded approximately 90,000.

The origin of this receptor is a boy under two years old with a congenital heart defect. Donor details come from another sample of the same person, matched by shared clones. The sample comprised thymocytes.

The CDR3 protein: CASSGTTTTGELFF. Here is the DNA: TGTGCCAGCAGCGGGACAACGACGACCGGGGAGCTGTTTTTT. The chain uses TRBV9 and TRBJ2-2; D gene: possibly TRBD1, on 5 matching bases. The CDR3 sequence holds 14 residues, the cysteine and phenylalanine included. Left in the record is the CDR3 DNA by itself, 42 bases read in frame from the first base. V sheds 3 bases and J sheds 5 bases, leaving 11 bases between their ends. CDR1 and CDR2 are drawn from the germline V gene: SGDLS, YYNGEE.